These 7 T cell receptor beta chains share one sample of origin, sequenced in a study of blood T cells in healthy people across ages. The use of a sample-barcoded 5' primer and a J-beta primer mix characterized a second PCR of about 7 to 12 cycles. TCRdb passed the 5' RACE reads through MiXCR, listing each CDR3 protein once. Of about 1.8 million distinct CDR3 sequences in the sample, around half were seen once. Sequencing used blood. The receptors derive from a woman aged 40 to 50 in good health.

The chain is built from TRBV15 and TRBJ2-7, with D perhaps TRBD1 (5 bases). In germline, CDR1 is LNHNV, CDR2 YYDKDF (reference sequence). The V and J ends lost 5 bases and 5 bases respectively, with 13 bases between them. The CDR3 is 13 amino acids. The CDR3 loop is CATSSDTGNEQYF. For the CDR3, the DNA is TGTGCCACCAGCTCGGATACAGGAAACGAGCAGTACTTC.

V is TRBV10-3 and J is TRBJ2-7, with 12 bases identical to TRBD2. The CDR3 extends over 16 amino acids. Germline V gene lookup returns CDR1 ENHRY and CDR2 SYGVKD. The J segment lost 3 bases and the V segment lost 3 bases, leaving 6 bases of the junction unmatched. The CDR3 DNA reads as TGTGCCATCAGTGACCGGACTAGCGGGGCCCACTACGAGCAGTACTTC. Its translation is CAISDRTSGAHYEQYF.

Here the CDR3 DNA reads TGTGCCAGCAGCGAGGGCTTTTTAGGGCCGAACCAAGAGACCCAGTACTTC. Protein sequence: CASSEGFLGPNQETQYF. This chain connects TRBV7-6 to TRBJ2-5; D might be TRBD2 (5 bases). The CDR3 spans 17 residues. CDR1 SGHVS and CDR2 FNYEAQ come from the germline V gene. Deletions cut 5 bases from V and 0 bases from J, with 19 bases between. Supplemented by reference TRBV7-6 and TRBJ2-5, the full variable domain reads GAGVSQSPRYKVTKRGQDVALRCDPISGHVSLYWYRQALGQGPEFLTYFNYEAQQDKSGLPNDRFSAERPEGSISTLTIQRTEQRDSAMYRCASSEGFLGPNQETQYFGPGTRLLVL.

This chain links TRBV28 with TRBJ1-2, with D maybe TRBD1 (5 bases). Trimming shortened V by 3 bases and J by 5 bases, and 16 bases separated the two germline ends. The CDR3 totals 15 residues. The germline gives CDR1 MDHEN, CDR2 SYDVKM. The CDR3 region has the DNA TGTGCCAGCAGTTTGCCCCGGGACGGTAAATATGGCTACACCTTC. Translated: CASSLPRDGKYGYTF.

The table lists this clonotype with a few counts. The chain uses TRBV20-1 and TRBJ2-7; possibly TRBD1 for D (6 bases). V lost 5 bases and J lost 0, with 20 bases in between. The CDR3 has 16 residues. From germline, CDR1 is DFQATT and CDR2 SNEGSKA (reference sequence). Written as DNA, the CDR3 is TGCAGTGCTGAGCCCATGGACAGACCACCCTCCTACGAGCAGTACTTC. It yields the protein CSAEPMDRPPSYEQYF.

V usage is TRBV28 and J usage is TRBJ2-5, with 10 bases that match TRBD2. Germline trimming cut 5 bases from V and 7 bases from J; bases unmatched to any gene: 13. From germline, CDR1 is MDHEN and CDR2 SYDVKM. This CDR3 is built from 16 residues. The chain's CDR3 is CASSTPKRGGRVTQYF. Written as DNA, the CDR3 is TGTGCCAGCAGTACCCCTAAGCGGGGGGGCCGGGTGACCCAGTACTTC.

The J gene is TRBJ2-1, the V gene TRBV12-3 or TRBV12-4, with 7 bases identical to TRBD1. The CDR3 loop spans 15 amino acids. V lost 5 bases to trimming and J lost 5 bases; unmatched junction nucleotides: 9. In nucleotides, the CDR3 is TGTGCCAGCAGTCCTACAGGGGTCGGGCACAATGAGCAGTTCTTC. Its translation is CASSPTGVGHNEQFF.